The 26 T cell receptor beta chains reported below all come from one sample, sequenced in a study of T cells expressing NK-cell markers. No DNA is given; TCRdb re-called the 5' RACE reads and lists each CDR3 protein once. In total, the table holds more than 400,000 distinct CDR3 sequences. Sequences were obtained from blood T cells: a sorted CD56 or NKG2C T cell subset, CD4+ or CD8+ T cells, or bulk PBMC T cells (not recorded which). The origin of the receptors is a woman between 18 and 70 years old in good health.

This chain links TRBV12-3 or TRBV12-4 with TRBJ2-2; TCRdb outputs TRBD1, but without DNA this stays unchecked. CDR3 length: 13 amino acids. The CDR3 loop is CASRSPGPGELFF.

The chain recombines TRBV28 with TRBJ2-1; checking the TCRdb D call of TRBD1 is not possible without DNA. Germline values: CDR1 MDHEN, CDR2 SYDVKM. The CDR3 has 17 amino acids. CDR3 sequence reads: CASSLIREQGLYNEQFF.

The chain recombines TRBV12-3 or TRBV12-4 with TRBJ2-3; TCRdb names TRBD2, which stays unverified in the absence of DNA. The length of the CDR3 is 20 residues. CDR3 region: CASTLFGTSGGEGGTDTQYF.

The chain combines TRBV10-3 with TRBJ2-7. This CDR3 is built from 14 residues. Germline CDR1 is ENHRY and CDR2 is SYGVKD. The CDR3: CAISANQGSYEQYF.

The chain combines TRBV18 with TRBJ2-6; TCRdb designates TRBD1, a call that cannot be tested without DNA. Germline CDR1 and CDR2: KGHSH and LQKENI. The CDR3 consists of 19 residues. The CDR3 sequence: CASSPPAGTDSSGANVLTF.

The chain joins TRBV12-3 or TRBV12-4 to TRBJ1-2. CDR3 length: 14 amino acids. CDR3: CASSPTPQVYGYTF.

The chain combines TRBV20-1 with TRBJ2-4; TCRdb's assignment of TRBD2 cannot be checked, as there is no DNA. Germline loops: CDR1 DFQATT, CDR2 SNEGSKA (reference sequence). The CDR3 loop spans 19 amino acids. CDR3 residues: CSARDYRSSGGLAKNIQYF.

The chain joins TRBV27 to TRBJ1-1; the TCRdb call, TRBD1, lacks DNA for checking. The CDR3 spans 14 residues. CDR1 MNHEY and CDR2 SMNVEV come from the germline V gene (reference sequence). The CDR3 here is CASSFQGMNTEAFF.

The chain has TRBV5-5 and TRBJ2-3; checking the TCRdb D call of TRBD1 is not possible without DNA. The CDR3 loop spans 14 amino acids. The germline CDR1 and CDR2 sequences are SGHKS and YYEKEE (reference sequence). CDR3 residues: CASSLEGSTDTQYF.

The chain uses TRBV28 and TRBJ2-2; the D call from TCRdb, TRBD2, cannot be confirmed without DNA. CDR1 and CDR2 from the germline V gene are MDHEN and SYDVKM. The CDR3 consists of 13 residues. The CDR3 loop reads CASIREVTGELFF.

The rearrangement uses TRBV20-1 and TRBJ2-7. CDR1 DFQATT and CDR2 SNEGSKA come from the germline V gene (reference sequence). CDR3 length: 15 amino acids. The CDR3 region is CSASRPVGGSYEQYF.

The gene calls are TRBV7-2 and TRBJ2-3; the D call of TRBD1 rests on TCRdb alone, since no DNA is present to check it. CDR1 and CDR2 from the germline V gene are SGHTA and FQGNSA. The CDR3 contains 16 residues. The CDR3 loop reads CASSLKGTASTDTQYF.

The genes are TRBV3-1 and TRBJ1-1. The CDR3 is 15 residues long. Germline V lookup: CDR1 LGHDT, CDR2 YNNKEL (reference sequence). Here the CDR3 reads CASSQDLAGNTEAFF.

V usage is TRBV20-1 and J usage is TRBJ1-3; without DNA, the TCRdb call of TRBD1 cannot be checked. The CDR3 is 15 amino acids. Germline V gives CDR1 DFQATT, CDR2 SNEGSKA (reference sequence). The CDR3 protein is CSAAHHSTSGNTIYF.

The rearrangement links TRBV12-3 or TRBV12-4 to TRBJ2-6. This CDR3 has 14 residues. The CDR3 loop reads CASSRALEPNVLTF.

The J gene is TRBJ2-2, the V gene TRBV4-1; the D call from TCRdb, TRBD1, cannot be confirmed without DNA. Germline V gene sequence: CDR1 MGHRA, CDR2 YSYEKL. The CDR3 covers 16 residues. This chain's CDR3 is CASSQESRQGGGELFF.

The J gene is TRBJ2-1, the V gene TRBV6-2 or TRBV6-3; TCRdb lists TRBD2, though no DNA is available to test this call. The CDR3 is 17 amino acids. The germline gives CDR1 MNHEY, CDR2 SVGEGT. This chain's CDR3 is CASSYPFDSPGPHEQFF.

The chain joins TRBV20-1 to TRBJ2-1; without DNA, the TCRdb call of TRBD1 cannot be checked. Germline CDR1 is DFQATT and CDR2 is SNEGSKA (reference sequence). This CDR3 has 17 amino acids. The CDR3 loop is CSARIPSGPAAMGGQFF.

The V gene is TRBV6-2 or TRBV6-3, the J gene TRBJ2-1; TCRdb calls TRBD2, which cannot be checked without DNA. CDR3 length: 16 amino acids. From germline, CDR1 is MNHEY and CDR2 SVGEGT. CDR3 sequence reads: CASHPRGSFPGLGPFF.

This rearrangement joins TRBV20-1 to TRBJ2-3; TCRdb's D call of TRBD1 is untestable without DNA. This CDR3 comprises 14 residues. Germline V gene lookup returns CDR1 DFQATT and CDR2 SNEGSKA (reference sequence). The CDR3 reads CSARRGASTDTQYF.

The V and J genes are TRBV29-1 and TRBJ2-1. The CDR3 has 14 amino acids. Germline V gene lookup returns CDR1 SQVTM and CDR2 ANQGSEA. This CDR3 is CSVEGWLAYNEQFF.

The J gene is TRBJ2-2, the V gene TRBV10-3; lacking DNA, the TRBD2 call made by TCRdb goes unchecked. CDR3 length: 13 residues. Germline loops: CDR1 ENHRY, CDR2 SYGVKD. CDR3 in amino acids: CAISGTSGGELFF.

The chain combines TRBV7-9 with TRBJ2-5; TCRdb names TRBD1, which stays unverified in the absence of DNA. The CDR3 totals 13 residues. Germline CDR1 SEHNR, CDR2 FQNEAQ (reference sequence). This chain's CDR3 is CASSLMTGETQYF.

This sequence joins TRBV18 and TRBJ2-3. Germline CDR1 is KGHSH and CDR2 is LQKENI. The CDR3 loop spans 15 amino acids. CDR3: CASSTTLTSTDTQYF.

The chain couples TRBV18 to TRBJ1-6. The CDR3 has 13 amino acids. From germline, CDR1 is KGHSH and CDR2 LQKENI. CDR3: CASSGTDNSPLHF. The variable domain in full, completed from reference TRBV18 and TRBJ1-6, reads NAGVMQNPRHLVRRRGQEARLRCSPMKGHSHVYWYRQLPEEGLKFMVYLQKENIIDESGMPKERFSAEFPKEGPSILRIQQVVRGDSAAYFCASSGTDNSPLHFGNGTRLTVT.

The chain employs TRBV10-3 and TRBJ2-3. Germline V lookup: CDR1 ENHRY, CDR2 SYGVKD. CDR3 length: 14 amino acids. The CDR3 loop reads CAISERTSTDTQYF.